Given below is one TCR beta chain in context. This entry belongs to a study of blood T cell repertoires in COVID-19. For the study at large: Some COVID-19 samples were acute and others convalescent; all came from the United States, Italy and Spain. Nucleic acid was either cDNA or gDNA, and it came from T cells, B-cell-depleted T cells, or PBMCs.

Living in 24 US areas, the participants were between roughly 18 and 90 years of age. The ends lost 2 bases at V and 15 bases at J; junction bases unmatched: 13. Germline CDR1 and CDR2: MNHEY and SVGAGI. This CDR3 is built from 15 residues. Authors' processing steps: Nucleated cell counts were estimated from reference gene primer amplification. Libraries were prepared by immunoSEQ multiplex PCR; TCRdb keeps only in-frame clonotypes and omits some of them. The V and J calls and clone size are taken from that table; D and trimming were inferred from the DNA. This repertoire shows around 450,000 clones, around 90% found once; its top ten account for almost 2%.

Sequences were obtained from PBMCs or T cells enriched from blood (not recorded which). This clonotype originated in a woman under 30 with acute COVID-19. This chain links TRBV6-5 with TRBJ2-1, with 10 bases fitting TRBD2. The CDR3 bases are TGTGCCAGCAGTTACACAACTAGCGGGACTTTTGGGCGGTTCTTC. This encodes CASSYTTSGTFGRFF.